What follows is one T cell receptor (beta chain) and its context. It lacks a known antigen. No base qualities exist here, and no much larger clone lies one base off it. The library was produced with the immunoSEQ multiplex PCR assay. TCRdb mirrors the immuneACCESS table, restricted to in-frame sequences. Some clones are absent from its copies; in checked studies, under half trace to an unresolved V gene, and the reason for the others is unknown. The sample table lists around 46,000 clones, 80% to 90% of them with a count of one. The biggest ten clones account for 8% to 9.5% of the sample. The CDR3 starts with the cysteine, ends with the phenylalanine, and has 14 residues. Only the CDR3 portion is preserved as DNA: 42 bases, with reading frame beginning at the first base. Deletion took 2 bases off V and 2 bases off J, with a span of 8 bases between the germline ends. CDR1 and CDR2 (MNHEY, SMNVEV) derive from the germline V gene (reference sequence).

This sample was taken from a study of T cell changes during pregnancy in multiple sclerosis (dated by TCRdb to about 2019). At the level of the whole study: The study examined how the T cell repertoire changed over the course of pregnancy in women with multiple sclerosis.

The receptor was isolated from a female donor with multiple sclerosis, enrolled in a pregnancy study. Sequencing was performed on CD8+ T cells from peripheral blood mononuclear cells, taken in the second trimester of pregnancy. This receptor chain uses TRBV27 and TRBJ2-3, with the identity of the D gene unclear. Read as DNA, the sequence is TGTGCCAGCAGTTTAGTGGCATCCACAGATACGCAGTATTTT. This gives the protein CASSLVASTDTQYF.